This TCR beta chain stems from a study of CD8 T cells in ankylosing spondylitis. Study-level findings and limits: Eight highly homologous variants formed a TCR beta motif that appeared characteristic of ankylosing spondylitis blood.

MiXCR, run by TCRdb on the 5' RACE reads, gives a single entry per CDR3 protein. The sample has hundreds of thousands of distinct CDR3 sequences; over 9.5% are singletons. V shed 4 bases and J shed 6 bases, with 14 bases lying between them. There are 14 residues in the CDR3. Germline values: CDR1 LGHDT, CDR2 YNNKEL (reference sequence). With respect to this clonotype: What it binds is unknown.

V and J are TRBV3-1 and TRBJ2-3; D possibly corresponds to TRBD2 (6 bases). This sequence originates from a male donor with ankylosing spondylitis. Sequences were obtained from blood, either unsorted or a sorted T cell fraction (not recorded which). The CDR3 bases are TGTGCCAGCAGCCCCCGGTGGGGGGAGGATACGCAGTATTTT. Its protein product is CASSPRWGEDTQYF.